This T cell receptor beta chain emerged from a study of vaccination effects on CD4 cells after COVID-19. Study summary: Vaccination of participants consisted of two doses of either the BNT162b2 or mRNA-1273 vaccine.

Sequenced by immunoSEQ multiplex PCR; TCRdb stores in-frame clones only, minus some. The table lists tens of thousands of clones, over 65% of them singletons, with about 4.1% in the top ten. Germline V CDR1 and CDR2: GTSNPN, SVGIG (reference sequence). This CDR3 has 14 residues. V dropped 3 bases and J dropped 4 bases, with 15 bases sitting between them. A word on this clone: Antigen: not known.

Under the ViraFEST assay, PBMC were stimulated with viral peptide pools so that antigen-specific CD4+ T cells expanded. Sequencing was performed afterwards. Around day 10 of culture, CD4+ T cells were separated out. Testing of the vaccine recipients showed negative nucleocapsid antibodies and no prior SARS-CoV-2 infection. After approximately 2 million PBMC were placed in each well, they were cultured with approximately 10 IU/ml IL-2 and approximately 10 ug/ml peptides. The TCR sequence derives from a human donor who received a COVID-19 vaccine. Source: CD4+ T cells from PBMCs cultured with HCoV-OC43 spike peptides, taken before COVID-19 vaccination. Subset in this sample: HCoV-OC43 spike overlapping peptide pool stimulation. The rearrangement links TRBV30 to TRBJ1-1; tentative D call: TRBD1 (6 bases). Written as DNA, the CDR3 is TGTGCCTGGAGCTACAGGGATAGGAGCACTGAAGCTTTCTTT. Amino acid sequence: CAWSYRDRSTEAFF.